The 19 T cell receptor beta chains below all came from one sample that was sequenced in a study of blood T cells in healthy people across ages. A second PCR of 7 to 11 cycles used a sample-barcoded 5' primer and a J-beta primer mix. TCRdb reanalysed the 5' RACE reads using MiXCR and keeps one entry per CDR3 protein. Of about 280,000 distinct CDR3 sequences listed, roughly 29% were seen once; the top ten hold about 30%. Sequenced: blood. The receptors shown here come from a woman aged 65 to 85 in good health.

This chain joins TRBV6-5 and TRBJ2-1, with 13 nucleotides matching TRBD2. The CDR3 consists of 14 residues. Germline loops: CDR1 MNHEY, CDR2 SVGAGI. V lost 5 bases, J lost 10 bases, and 5 bases stayed unmatched. The CDR3 sequence: CASSRGLAGWEQFF. DNA of the CDR3: TGTGCCAGCAGTAGGGGACTAGCGGGATGGGAGCAGTTCTTC.

This clonotype was seen repeatedly, ten times or more. This chain uses TRBV5-1 with TRBJ2-5, with unresolved D. Germline V lookup: CDR1 SGHRS, CDR2 YFSETQ. V lost 3 bases and J lost 3, with 9 bases in between. CDR3 length: 13 residues. CDR3 in DNA: TGCGCCAGCAGCTCCGGATCTGAAGAGACCCAGTACTTC. It encodes CASSSGSEETQYF.

This clonotype was picked up a small number of times. The chain has TRBV11-2 and TRBJ1-1, with TRBD1 matching 7 bases. The J segment lost 3 bases and the V segment lost 8 bases, leaving 9 bases of the junction unmatched. This CDR3 has 14 amino acids. Germline CDR1 is SGHAT and CDR2 is FQNNGV. This CDR3 reads CASRLAGQYTEAFF. The CDR3 bases are TGTGCCAGCCGCCTAGCGGGACAGTACACTGAAGCTTTCTTT.

The chain carries TRBV10-3 and TRBJ2-2, with 7 bases identical to TRBD2. The germline gives CDR1 ENHRY, CDR2 SYGVKD. After removal of 6 bases from V and 3 bases from J, the junction contained 4 bases not matched to a gene. The CDR3 is 14 amino acids. The CDR3 nucleotides read TGTGCCATCAGCCCGGGGGGATACACCGGGGAGCTGTTTTTT. This sequence encodes CAISPGGYTGELFF.

This clonotype has only one observation. The chain recombines TRBV10-3 with TRBJ2-1; 9 bases fit TRBD2. The CDR3 loop spans 16 amino acids. J lost 0 bases, V lost 3 bases, and 3 bases had no gene match. CDR1 and CDR2 (germline): ENHRY, SYGVKD. This CDR3 reads CAISDSGRDSYNEQFF. The CDR3 DNA is TGTGCCATCAGTGATAGCGGGAGAGACTCCTACAATGAGCAGTTCTTC.

This clonotype was counted only a few times. Mismatch with germline at one junction end may stem from a read error. The V call is TRBV7-9, the J call TRBJ1-1; maybe TRBD1 (5 bases). Germline V gene lookup returns CDR1 SEHNR and CDR2 FQNEAQ (reference sequence). This CDR3 has 13 residues. Written as DNA, the CDR3 is TGTGCCGGCAGCTTCTCAGGGACCACTGAAGCTTTCTTT. Protein product: CAGSFSGTTEAFF.

The chain joins TRBV29-1 to TRBJ2-1, with D unclear. V was clipped by 5 bases and J by 0 bases, with 8 bases between them. There are 13 residues in the CDR3. The germline V gene encodes CDR1 SQVTM and CDR2 ANQGSEA. Here the CDR3 DNA reads TGCAGCGTTCACCACTACTCCTACAATGAGCAGTTCTTC. Its translation: CSVHHYSYNEQFF.

Only a few counts were recorded for this clonotype. The CDR3 DNA sequence: TGTGCCAGCAGCGCGAGCGGGAGGGCCACAGATACGCAGTATTTT. Its protein product is CASSASGRATDTQYF. This chain links TRBV7-3 with TRBJ2-3, with 10 nucleotides matching TRBD2. V shed 5 bases, J shed 2 bases, and the junction held 4 bases outside the gene matches. This CDR3 is 15 amino acids long. The germline V gene has CDR1 SGHTA and CDR2 FQGTGA.

On this clonotype: Sequence at one end of the junction differs from germline and may be a read error. The chain carries TRBV6-4 and TRBJ2-3; 12 positions agree with TRBD2. Per germline, CDR1 MRHNA and CDR2 SNTAGT. CDR3 length: 15 amino acids. The CDR3 loop is CASSPGTSGPDTQYF. As DNA, the CDR3 is TGCGCCAGCAGCCCCGGGACTAGCGGGCCAGATACGCAGTATTTT.

V gene TRBV3-1 combines with J gene TRBJ2-7; TRBD2 might be the D (6 bases). Germline CDR1 LGHDT, CDR2 YNNKEL (reference sequence). The CDR3 is made up of 16 amino acids. V was shortened by 3 bases and J by 3 bases, with 18 bases between the two germline ends. The CDR3 region has the DNA TGTGCCAGCAGCCATACCGAGCGGCAGGGAGGCTACGAGCAGTACTTC. Its protein product is CASSHTERQGGYEQYF.

This chain links TRBV29-1 with TRBJ2-1; weak D call: TRBD1 (5 bases). The CDR3 has 17 amino acids. V lost 1 base and J 0 bases, leaving 16 bases between the germline ends. Per the germline V gene, CDR1 is SQVTM and CDR2 is ANQGSEA. The CDR3 coding sequence is TGCAGCGTTGAAGTGGGGCAATCCATCCCCTCCTACAATGAGCAGTTCTTC. Its translation: CSVEVGQSIPSYNEQFF.

The chain recombines TRBV4-1 with TRBJ2-1; 9 bases map to TRBD1. With 0 bases clipped from V and 7 bases from J, the junction kept 13 bases outside the gene matches. Germline V gene sequence: CDR1 MGHRA, CDR2 YSYEKL. The length of the CDR3 is 18 residues. The CDR3 DNA follows: TGCGCCAGCAGCCAAGATCACAGGGGGCGCGTGGGGTTAAATGAGCAGTTCTTC. Amino acids: CASSQDHRGRVGLNEQFF.

The chain uses TRBV20-1 and TRBJ2-3, with D uncertain. Germline V gene lookup returns CDR1 DFQATT and CDR2 SNEGSKA (reference sequence). V lost 6 bases to trimming and J lost 4 bases, with 20 bases between them. The CDR3 extends over 15 amino acids. As DNA, the CDR3 is TGCAGTGCGGCACGGAAAACCCTTCGCGCAGATACGCAGTATTTT. This encodes CSAARKTLRADTQYF.

The chain carries TRBV18 and TRBJ2-2, with D tentatively TRBD1 (6 bases). V lost 1 base and J 4 bases, leaving 10 bases between the germline ends. Germline assignment: CDR1 KGHSH and CDR2 LQKENI. The length of the CDR3 is 15 residues. CDR3 bases: TGTGCCAGCTCACCACTGCAGGGGATCACCGGGGAGCTGTTTTTT. This sequence encodes CASSPLQGITGELFF.

This clonotype came up a few times. This chain links TRBV28 with TRBJ1-4; 9 nucleotides line up with TRBD1. The germline CDR1 and CDR2 sequences are MDHEN and SYDVKM. The CDR3 contains 16 residues. V shed 4 bases and J 6 bases; nucleotides not matched to a gene: 9. The chain's CDR3 is CASSSPGGQGYEKLFF. CDR3 DNA sequence: TGTGCCAGCAGTTCCCCAGGGGGACAGGGATATGAAAAACTGTTTTTT.

This clonotype has a handful of counts. The rearrangement joins TRBV28 to TRBJ2-6; D is ambiguous. Germline CDR1 is MDHEN and CDR2 is SYDVKM. The CDR3 runs to 13 residues. With 10 bases removed from V and 3 bases from J, the gap between germline ends came to 10 bases. The CDR3 nucleotides read TGTGCCAACACCACGCGTGGGGCCAACGTCCTGACTTTC. Protein product: CANTTRGANVLTF.

This clonotype was recorded many times. CDR3 loop: CASSWDKAPSGANVLTF. The CDR3 DNA sequence: TGTGCCAGCAGTTGGGATAAGGCCCCCTCTGGGGCCAACGTCCTGACTTTC. This sequence joins TRBV6-2 or TRBV6-3 and TRBJ2-6; no clear D. CDR1 is MNHEY and CDR2 is SVGEGT in the germline V gene. The CDR3 covers 17 residues. V lost 4 bases to trimming and J lost 0 bases, with 13 bases between them.

The table lists this clonotype with a few counts. This rearrangement joins TRBV7-6 to TRBJ2-5; 10 bases are a match to TRBD1. Germline V gene data show CDR1 as SGHVS and CDR2 as FNYEAQ. With V trimmed by 1 base and J by 2 bases, 13 bases remained unmatched. CDR3 size: 19 residues. DNA for the CDR3: TGTGCCAGCAGCTTAGGGGGAATTGGGACAGGGGTCCCACAAGAGACCCAGTACTTC. Amino acids: CASSLGGIGTGVPQETQYF.

This clonotype was detected only a few times. The genes are TRBV18 and TRBJ1-6, with 7 bases that match TRBD1. The V gene's germline CDR1 is KGHSH and CDR2 LQKENI. The V segment lost 7 bases and the J segment 7 bases; nucleotides outside the gene matches: 10. The CDR3 runs to 15 residues. DNA for the CDR3: TGTGCCAGCTTATACCGGACAGGAAGCAATTCACCCCTCCACTTT. Protein sequence: CASLYRTGSNSPLHF.